This T cell receptor (beta chain) was sequenced in a study of T cell repertoires in cytomegalovirus infection. At the level of the study: It can be stated that public TCR beta signatures indicated CMV infection as well as a matching HLA type.

This clonotype was counted many times. Its antigen is as yet unknown. The CDR3 totals 14 residues. The germline V gene encodes CDR1 KGHDR and CDR2 SFDVKD. The V gene end was trimmed by 3 bases and the J gene end by 2 bases; junction bases not matched to a gene: 3. Each CDR3 protein is one row after TCRdb ran MiXCR on the reads. The sample records almost 500,000 distinct CDR3 sequences, roughly 10% being singletons. Study findings and constraints: Ex vivo, HLA-C-restricted CMV-specific TCR beta clonotypes prevailed over the rest of the response. Using cumulative public TCR beta family frequency, the authors identified those who carried CMV together with the relevant HLA.

Sample: PBMCs. This clonotype was obtained from a human donor in good health (CMV status not recorded). Some clones in this sample may be carry-over from other donors' samples. V usage is TRBV24-1 and J usage is TRBJ2-7; 7 bases are shared with TRBD2. The CDR3 spells CATSDESGTYEQYF. The DNA of the CDR3 is TGTGCCACCAGTGATGAAAGCGGGACCTACGAGCAGTACTTC.